The 23 T cell receptor beta chains below were found in one sample sequenced in a study of shared clonotypes between healthy human individuals. Generated by immunoSEQ multiplex PCR, the TCRdb table keeps only in-frame clones and is missing some. Altogether 300,000 or so clones are present, less than 85% being singletons, with the ten largest covering over 9%. Sequenced input: memory CD4+ T cells sorted from blood. The subset: CD45RA-negative fraction. These receptors came from a young man in good health.

V is TRBV18 and J is TRBJ2-7, with D possibly matching TRBD2 (6 bases). V was pared by 0 bases and J by 0 bases, with 12 bases between. The length of the CDR3 is 16 residues. Per germline, CDR1 KGHSH and CDR2 LQKENI. In DNA, the CDR3 is TGTGCCAGCTCACCACCTGCCGGGAGTAGCTCCTACGAGCAGTACTTC. Its protein product is CASSPPAGSSSYEQYF.

The chain employs TRBV2 and TRBJ1-2; D gene uncertain. The CDR3 runs 12 residues. CDR1 is SNHLY, CDR2 FYNNEI, per germline. Trimming stripped 1 base from V and 2 bases from J, with 2 bases between. This CDR3 is CASSEGNYGYTF. The CDR3 DNA sequence: TGTGCCAGCAGTGAAGGGAACTATGGCTACACCTTC.

This clone appeared a single time. This CDR3 is CASAGQMNTEAFF. CDR3 DNA: TGTGCCAGTGCCGGACAGATGAACACTGAAGCTTTCTTT. The chain combines TRBV28 with TRBJ1-1, with a tentative D call TRBD1 (6 bases). The CDR3 runs to 13 residues. CDR1 is MDHEN and CDR2 is SYDVKM in the germline V gene. The V end lost 9 bases, the J end lost 0 bases, and 11 bases lay between the germline ends.

The rearrangement uses TRBV5-1 and TRBJ1-2; TRBD1 aligns across 8 bases. The germline V gene has CDR1 SGHRS and CDR2 YFSETQ. This CDR3 region has 13 residues. V was pared by 4 bases and J by 8 bases, with 7 bases of the junction left unmatched. CDR3 protein: CASSPGQVQGYTF. The DNA for the CDR3 is TGCGCCAGCAGCCCGGGACAGGTTCAGGGCTACACCTTC. Full variable domain (outside the CDR3, taken from reference TRBV5-1 and TRBJ1-2): KAGVTQTPRYLIKTRGQQVTLSCSPISGHRSVSWYQQTPGQGLQFLFEYFSETQRNKGNFPGRFSGRQFSNSRSEMNVSTLELGDSALYLCASSPGQVQGYTFGSGTRLTVV.

The chain's CDR3 is CASSLAGGSSSQQYF. The CDR3 DNA reads TGTGCCAGCAGCTTGGCAGGGGGCTCTAGTTCGCAGCAGTACTTC. The V and J genes are TRBV5-4 and TRBJ2-7; 8 bases are a match to TRBD1. V dropped 0 bases and J dropped 8; count of bases not matched to a gene: 10. The CDR3 has 15 amino acids. Germline V CDR1 and CDR2: SGHNT, YYREEE (reference sequence).

This clone occurred many times. The V gene is TRBV9, the J gene TRBJ1-3; D remains ambiguous. Trimming removed 6 bases at V and 0 bases at J, with 10 bases between. The CDR3 has 14 residues. CDR1 and CDR2 from the germline V gene are SGDLS and YYNGEE. CDR3 region: CASTAGRSGNTIYF. The CDR3 region has the DNA TGTGCCAGCACTGCCGGGCGCTCTGGAAACACCATATATTTT.

The V gene is TRBV13, the J gene TRBJ2-7; D may be TRBD1 (6 bases). Trimming removed 4 bases at V and 2 bases at J, with 12 bases between. This CDR3 has 14 amino acids. Germline assignment: CDR1 PRHDT and CDR2 FYEKMQ (reference sequence). The CDR3 region has the DNA TGTGCCAGCAGCTCCAGGGGAACCCCCTACGAGCAGTACTTC. Translated: CASSSRGTPYEQYF. The variable domain in full, with the rest retrieved from reference TRBV13 and TRBJ2-7, is AAGVIQSPRHLIKEKRETATLKCYPIPRHDTVYWYQQGPGQDPQFLISFYEKMQSDKGSIPDRFSAQQFSDYHSELNMSSLELGDSALYFCASSSRGTPYEQYFGPGTRLTVT.

J is TRBJ2-6 and V is TRBV28; TRBD1 aligns across 7 bases. Germline CDR1 reads MDHEN; CDR2 reads SYDVKM. The V gene end was trimmed by 6 bases and the J gene end by 1 base; junction bases not matched to a gene: 12. This CDR3 has 18 residues. The CDR3 here is CASSGSAGGSSGANVLTF. CDR3 in DNA: TGTGCCAGCAGCGGATCGGCAGGGGGAAGTTCTGGGGCCAACGTCCTGACTTTC.

In DNA, the CDR3 is TGTGCCAGCAGCCCAACTCTAGCGGCAAACACCGGGGAGCTGTTTTTT. This sequence encodes CASSPTLAANTGELFF. The chain joins TRBV7-2 to TRBJ2-2; 7 nucleotides agree with TRBD2. Germline V lookup: CDR1 SGHTA, CDR2 FQGNSA. The CDR3 length is 16 residues. J lost 2 bases, V lost 5 bases, and 8 bases had no gene match. The variable domain in full, completed from reference TRBV7-2 and TRBJ2-2, reads GAGVSQSPSNKVTEKGKDVELRCDPISGHTALYWYRQSLGQGLEFLIYFQGNSAPDKSGLPSDRFSAERTGGSVSTLTIQRTQQEDSAVYLCASSPTLAANTGELFFGEGSRLTVL.

V gene TRBV5-1 combines with J gene TRBJ2-7; 11 bases line up with TRBD2. This CDR3 is 16 amino acids long. Per the germline V gene, CDR1 is SGHRS and CDR2 is YFSETQ. The V gene end was trimmed by 1 base and the J gene end by 1 base; junction bases not matched to a gene: 4. The CDR3 spells CASSLTSGSVSYEQYF. For the CDR3, the DNA is TGCGCCAGCAGCTTGACTAGCGGGAGCGTTTCCTACGAGCAGTACTTC.

The V and J genes are TRBV7-3 and TRBJ2-7; TRBD2 agrees at 7 bases. Germline values: CDR1 SGHTA, CDR2 FQGTGA. The CDR3 is 12 residues long. V was clipped by 5 bases and J by 6 bases; unmatched bases: 4. For the CDR3, the DNA is TGTGCCAGCAGCAAGGGAGGGACCGAGCAGTACTTC. Translation gives CASSKGGTEQYF. Drawing the rest from reference TRBV7-3 and TRBJ2-7, the complete variable domain is GAGVSQTPSNKVTEKGKYVELRCDPISGHTALYWYRQSLGQGPEFLIYFQGTGAADDSGLPNDRFFAVRPEGSVSTLKIQRTERGDSAVYLCASSKGGTEQYFGPGTRLTVT.

The V gene is TRBV18, the J gene TRBJ2-2; D may be TRBD1 (6 bases). Trimming removed 1 base from V and 4 bases from J, with 13 bases in between. Germline V gene lookup returns CDR1 KGHSH and CDR2 LQKENI. CDR3 length: 16 amino acids. CDR3 in DNA: TGTGCCAGCTCACCACTCCCAGGGGACACCACCGGGGAGCTGTTTTTT. It is translated as CASSPLPGDTTGELFF.

J is TRBJ2-1 and V is TRBV29-1, with D tentatively TRBD1 or TRBD2 (7 bases each). Per the germline V gene, CDR1 is SQVTM and CDR2 is ANQGSEA. This CDR3 region has 13 residues. Trimming pared 5 bases from V and 9 bases from J, leaving 17 bases between. The CDR3 sequence is CSVFDGEGAEQFF. The DNA for the CDR3 is TGCAGCGTTTTCGACGGGGAGGGGGCTGAGCAGTTCTTC.

The chain employs TRBV5-1 and TRBJ2-1; 10 positions agree with TRBD2. Germline V gene lookup returns CDR1 SGHRS and CDR2 YFSETQ. Trimming cost V 5 bases and J 6 bases; bases outside gene matches: 8. The CDR3 contains 15 residues. The CDR3 protein is CASSMGTSAVNEQFF. The DNA for the CDR3 is TGCGCCAGCAGTATGGGGACTAGCGCGGTCAATGAGCAGTTCTTC.

This chain joins TRBV19 and TRBJ2-5; 12 bases agree with TRBD2. The CDR3 spans 15 residues. The J segment lost 2 bases and the V segment lost 3 bases, leaving 1 base of the junction unmatched. CDR1 LNHDA and CDR2 SQIVND come from the germline V gene (reference sequence). CDR3 sequence (DNA): TGTGCCAGTAGTATGGGGACTAGCGGGCAAGAGACCCAGTACTTC. It is translated as CASSMGTSGQETQYF.

The V call is TRBV2, the J call TRBJ2-2; D is perhaps TRBD1 (5 bases). Trimming left V 3 bases short and J 2 bases short, with 13 bases between. CDR3 size: 16 residues. Germline V CDR1 and CDR2: SNHLY, FYNNEI. The CDR3 DNA reads TGTGCCAGCAGTGAGTCAGGGTTGGCAAACACCGGGGAGCTGTTTTTT. Its translation is CASSESGLANTGELFF.

The J gene is TRBJ1-2, the V gene TRBV27; the match to TRBD1 covers 9 bases. The CDR3 length is 13 residues. The V and J ends lost 8 bases and 4 bases, in that order; junction bases with no gene match: 5. Germline lookup yields CDR1 MNHEY and CDR2 SMNVEV (reference sequence). CDR3: CASGGDRVYGYTF. The DNA for the CDR3 is TGTGCCAGCGGGGGGGACAGGGTCTATGGCTACACCTTC.

Notes on this clone: Additional DNA sequences in this sample encode the identical CDR3. V and J are TRBV2 and TRBJ1-3; D is unclear. The V end lost 3 bases, the J end lost 3 bases, and 3 bases lay between the germline ends. CDR1 and CDR2 (germline): SNHLY, FYNNEI. CDR3 size: 12 residues. The CDR3 region is CASSEGGNTIYF. The CDR3 coding sequence is TGTGCCAGCAGTGAGGGTGGAAACACCATATATTTT.

This clone was seen a handful of times. The J gene is TRBJ2-7, the V gene TRBV6-1; 8 nucleotides match TRBD1. The CDR3 is made up of 13 amino acids. V gave up 2 bases and J gave up 6 bases; unmatched junction bases: 3. The V gene's germline CDR1 is MNHNS and CDR2 SASEGT. Here the CDR3 DNA reads TGTGCCAGCAGTGAACAGGGGGCTTTCGAGCAGTACTTC. It specifies CASSEQGAFEQYF.

The chain has TRBV5-6 and TRBJ2-3, with TRBD2 matching over 11 bases. Germline CDR1 SGHDT, CDR2 YYEEEE. The CDR3 runs 16 residues. V lost 4 bases to trimming and J lost 2 bases; unmatched junction nucleotides: 6. CDR3 loop: CASSGSSGRTTDTQYF. The DNA of the CDR3 is TGTGCCAGCAGCGGTTCTAGCGGGAGGACCACAGATACGCAGTATTTT.

The chain recombines TRBV10-2 with TRBJ2-7; no definite D call. Germline CDR1 is WSHSY and CDR2 is SAAADI. The V and J ends lost 5 bases and 7 bases respectively, with 12 bases between them. This CDR3 has 12 residues. The CDR3 sequence is CASSTGSSEQYF. The CDR3 nucleotides are TGCGCCAGCAGTACCGGTTCGTCTGAGCAGTACTTC.

The V gene is TRBV11-2, the J gene TRBJ2-3; 7 bases are shared with TRBD1. Per germline, CDR1 SGHAT and CDR2 FQNNGV. V dropped 4 bases and J dropped 2; count of bases not matched to a gene: 9. The CDR3 sequence is 16 residues long. This CDR3 is CASSSGQVFDTDTQYF. The CDR3 DNA follows: TGTGCCAGCAGCTCCGGACAGGTCTTTGACACAGATACGCAGTATTTT. Looking up the rest from reference TRBV11-2 and TRBJ2-3 gives the full variable domain: EAGVAQSPRYKIIEKRQSVAFWCNPISGHATLYWYQQILGQGPKLLIQFQNNGVVDDSQLPKDRFSAERLKGVDSTLKIQPAKLEDSAVYLCASSSGQVFDTDTQYFGPGTRLTVL.

CDR3 amino acids: CASSPGTVGGQFF. The CDR3 DNA sequence: TGTGCCAGCAGCCCGGGTACTGTGGGAGGGCAGTTCTTC. The rearrangement links TRBV7-9 to TRBJ2-1; D is possibly TRBD2 (6 bases). V shed 5 bases and J shed 12 bases, with 17 bases lying between them. CDR3 length equals 13 residues. The germline V gene encodes CDR1 SEHNR and CDR2 FQNEAQ (reference sequence).